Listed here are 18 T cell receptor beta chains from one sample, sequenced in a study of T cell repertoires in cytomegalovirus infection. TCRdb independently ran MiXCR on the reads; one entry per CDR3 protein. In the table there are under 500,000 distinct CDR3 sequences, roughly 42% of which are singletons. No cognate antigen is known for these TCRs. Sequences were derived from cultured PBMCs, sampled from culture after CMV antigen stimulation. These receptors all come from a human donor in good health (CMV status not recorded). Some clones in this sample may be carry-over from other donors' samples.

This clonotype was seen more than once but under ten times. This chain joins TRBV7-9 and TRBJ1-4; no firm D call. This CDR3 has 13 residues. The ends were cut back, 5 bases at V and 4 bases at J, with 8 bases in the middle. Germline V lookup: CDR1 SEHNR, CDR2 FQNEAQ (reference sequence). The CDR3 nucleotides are TGTGCCAGCAGCGCGCGGAATAATGAAAAACTGTTTTTT. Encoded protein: CASSARNNEKLFF.

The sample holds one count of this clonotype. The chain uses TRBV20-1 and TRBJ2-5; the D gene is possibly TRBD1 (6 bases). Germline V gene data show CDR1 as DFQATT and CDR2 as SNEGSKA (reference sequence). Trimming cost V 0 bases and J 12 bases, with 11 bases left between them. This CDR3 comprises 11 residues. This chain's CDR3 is CSARDAGAEYF. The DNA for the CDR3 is TGCAGTGCTAGAGATGCAGGGGCCGAGTACTTC.

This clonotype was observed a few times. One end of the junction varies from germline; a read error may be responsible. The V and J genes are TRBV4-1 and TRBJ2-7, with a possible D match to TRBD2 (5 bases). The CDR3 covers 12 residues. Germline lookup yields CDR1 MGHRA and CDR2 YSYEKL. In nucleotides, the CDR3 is TGCGCCAGCAGCCCCCCGGGGTTCGCAGCGATCTTC. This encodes CASSPPGFAAIF.

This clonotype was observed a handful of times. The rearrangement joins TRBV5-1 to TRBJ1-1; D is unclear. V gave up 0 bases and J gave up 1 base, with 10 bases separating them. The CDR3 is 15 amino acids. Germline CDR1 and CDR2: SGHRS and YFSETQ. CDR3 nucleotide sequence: TGCGCCAGCAGCTTGGATGGTTTGGGGAACACTGAAGCTTTCTTT. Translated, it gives CASSLDGLGNTEAFF.

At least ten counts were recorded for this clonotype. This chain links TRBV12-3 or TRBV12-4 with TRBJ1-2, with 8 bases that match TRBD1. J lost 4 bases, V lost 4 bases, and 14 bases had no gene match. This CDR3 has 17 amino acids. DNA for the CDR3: TGTGCCAGCAGTTATGGACAGGGAGGGAGGCTAGGCTATGGCTACACCTTC. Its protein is CASSYGQGGRLGYGYTF.

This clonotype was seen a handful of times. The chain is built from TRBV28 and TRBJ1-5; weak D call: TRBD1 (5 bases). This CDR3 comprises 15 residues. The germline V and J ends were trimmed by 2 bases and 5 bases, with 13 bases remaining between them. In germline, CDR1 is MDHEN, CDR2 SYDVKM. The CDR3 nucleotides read TGTGCCAGCAGTTTAGGTGGGGGGGTTTATCAGCCCCAGCATTTT. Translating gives CASSLGGGVYQPQHF.

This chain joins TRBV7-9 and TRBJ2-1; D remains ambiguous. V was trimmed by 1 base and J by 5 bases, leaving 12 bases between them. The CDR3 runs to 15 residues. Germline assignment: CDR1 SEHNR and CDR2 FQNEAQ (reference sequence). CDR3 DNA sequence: TGTGCCAGCAGCTTAGTGCGCAGCCGGGACAATGAGCAGTTCTTC. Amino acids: CASSLVRSRDNEQFF. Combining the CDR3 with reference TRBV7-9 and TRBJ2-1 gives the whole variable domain DTGVSQNPRHKITKRGQNVTFRCDPISEHNRLYWYRQTLGQGPEFLTYFQNEAQLEKSRLLSDRFSAERPKGSFSTLEIQRTEQGDSAMYLCASSLVRSRDNEQFFGPGTRLTVL.

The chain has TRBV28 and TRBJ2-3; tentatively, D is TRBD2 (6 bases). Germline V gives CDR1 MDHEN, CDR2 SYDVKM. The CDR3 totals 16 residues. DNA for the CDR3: TGTGCAGTCCCCGTTGGCGGAGGGGCTAACCCAGATACGCAGTATTTT. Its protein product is CAVPVGGGANPDTQYF.

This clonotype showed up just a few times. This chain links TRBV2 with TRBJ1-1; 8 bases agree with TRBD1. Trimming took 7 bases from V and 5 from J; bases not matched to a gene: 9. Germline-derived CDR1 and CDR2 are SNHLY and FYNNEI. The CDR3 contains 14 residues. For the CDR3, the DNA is TGTGCCAGCAAGTACCAGGGGGCGCGTACTGAAGCTTTCTTT. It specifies CASKYQGARTEAFF.

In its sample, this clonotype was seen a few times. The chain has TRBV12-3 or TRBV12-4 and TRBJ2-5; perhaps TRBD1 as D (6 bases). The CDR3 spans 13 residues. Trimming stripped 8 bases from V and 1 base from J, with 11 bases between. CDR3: CASQGGFQETQYF. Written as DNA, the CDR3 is TGTGCCAGCCAAGGGGGATTCCAAGAGACCCAGTACTTC.

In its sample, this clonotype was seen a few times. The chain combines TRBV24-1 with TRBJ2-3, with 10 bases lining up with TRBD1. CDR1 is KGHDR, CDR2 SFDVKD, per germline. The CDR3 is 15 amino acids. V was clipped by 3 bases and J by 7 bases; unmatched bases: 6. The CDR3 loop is CATSDPGQGSHTQYF. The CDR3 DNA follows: TGTGCCACCAGTGATCCGGGACAGGGGAGTCATACGCAGTATTTT.

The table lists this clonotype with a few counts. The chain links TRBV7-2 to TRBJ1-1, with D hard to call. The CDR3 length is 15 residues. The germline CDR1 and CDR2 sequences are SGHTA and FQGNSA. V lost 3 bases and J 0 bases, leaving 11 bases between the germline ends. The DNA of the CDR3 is TGTGCCAGCAGCTTCAGACCGGGTCTGAACACTGAAGCTTTCTTT. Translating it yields CASSFRPGLNTEAFF. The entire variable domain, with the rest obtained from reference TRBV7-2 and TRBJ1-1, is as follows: GAGVSQSPSNKVTEKGKDVELRCDPISGHTALYWYRQSLGQGLEFLIYFQGNSAPDKSGLPSDRFSAERTGGSVSTLTIQRTQQEDSAVYLCASSFRPGLNTEAFFGQGTRLTVV.

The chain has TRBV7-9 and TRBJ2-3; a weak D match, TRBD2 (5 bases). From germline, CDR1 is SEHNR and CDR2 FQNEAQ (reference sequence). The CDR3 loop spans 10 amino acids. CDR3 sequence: CSPRADTQYF. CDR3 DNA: TGTTCCCCGAGGGCAGATACGCAGTATTTT.

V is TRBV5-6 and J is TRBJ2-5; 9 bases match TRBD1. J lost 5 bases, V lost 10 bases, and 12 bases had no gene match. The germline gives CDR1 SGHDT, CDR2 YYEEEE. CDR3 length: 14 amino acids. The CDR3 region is CASLRGQGHETQYF. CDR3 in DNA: TGTGCCTCTCTTCGGGGACAGGGTCACGAGACCCAGTACTTC.

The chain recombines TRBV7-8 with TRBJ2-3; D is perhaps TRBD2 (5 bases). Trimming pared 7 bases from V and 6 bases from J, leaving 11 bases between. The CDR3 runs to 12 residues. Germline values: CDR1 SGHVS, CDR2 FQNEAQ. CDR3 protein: CASTPVADTQYF. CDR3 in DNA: TGTGCCAGCACTCCGGTAGCGGATACGCAGTATTTT.

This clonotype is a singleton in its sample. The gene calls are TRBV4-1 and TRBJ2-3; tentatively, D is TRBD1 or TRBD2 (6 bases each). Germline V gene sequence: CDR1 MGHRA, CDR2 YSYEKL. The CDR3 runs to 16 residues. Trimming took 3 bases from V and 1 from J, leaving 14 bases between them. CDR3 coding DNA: TGCGCCAGCAGCCATGGAGGAGGGGGTCGCACAGATACGCAGTATTTT. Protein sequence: CASSHGGGGRTDTQYF.

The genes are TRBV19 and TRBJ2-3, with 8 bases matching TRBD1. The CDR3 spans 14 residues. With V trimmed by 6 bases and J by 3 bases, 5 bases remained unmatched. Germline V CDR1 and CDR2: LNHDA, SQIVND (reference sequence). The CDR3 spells CASSKDRATDTQYF. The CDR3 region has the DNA TGTGCCAGTAGCAAGGACAGGGCTACAGATACGCAGTATTTT.

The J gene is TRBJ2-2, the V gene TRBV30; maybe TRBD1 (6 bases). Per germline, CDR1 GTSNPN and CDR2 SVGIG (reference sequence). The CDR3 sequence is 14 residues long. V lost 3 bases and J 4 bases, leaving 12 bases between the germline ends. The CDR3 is CAWRDRIITGELFF. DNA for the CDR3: TGTGCCTGGAGAGACAGGATTATCACCGGGGAGCTGTTTTTT.